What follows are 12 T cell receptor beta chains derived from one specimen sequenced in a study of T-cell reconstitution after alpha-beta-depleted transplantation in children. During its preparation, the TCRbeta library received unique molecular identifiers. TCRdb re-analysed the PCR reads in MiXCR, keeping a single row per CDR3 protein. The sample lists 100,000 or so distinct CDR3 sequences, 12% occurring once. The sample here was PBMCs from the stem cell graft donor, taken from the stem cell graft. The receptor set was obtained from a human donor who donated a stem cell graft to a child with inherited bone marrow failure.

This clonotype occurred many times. The chain's CDR3 is CSVERTSGRAGQETQYF. In DNA, the CDR3 is TGCAGCGTTGAGAGGACTAGCGGGAGGGCCGGTCAAGAGACCCAGTACTTC. The rearrangement links TRBV29-1 to TRBJ2-5, with TRBD2 matching over 15 bases. With V trimmed by 3 bases and J by 2 bases, 7 bases remained unmatched. The CDR3 has 17 residues. Looked up from germline, CDR1 is SQVTM and CDR2 is ANQGSEA.

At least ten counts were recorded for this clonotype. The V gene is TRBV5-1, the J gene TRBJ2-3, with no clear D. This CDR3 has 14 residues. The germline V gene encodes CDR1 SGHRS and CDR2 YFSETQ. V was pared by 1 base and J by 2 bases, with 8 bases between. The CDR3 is CASSLIAITDTQYF. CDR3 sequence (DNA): TGCGCCAGCAGCTTGATTGCGATCACAGATACGCAGTATTTT.

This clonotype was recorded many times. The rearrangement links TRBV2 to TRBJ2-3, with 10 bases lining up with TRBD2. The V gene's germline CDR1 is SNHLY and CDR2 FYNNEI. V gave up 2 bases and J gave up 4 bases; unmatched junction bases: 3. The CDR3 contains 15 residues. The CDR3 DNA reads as TGTGCCAGCAGTGAACTAGCGGGAGTCTCAGATACGCAGTATTTT. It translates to CASSELAGVSDTQYF.

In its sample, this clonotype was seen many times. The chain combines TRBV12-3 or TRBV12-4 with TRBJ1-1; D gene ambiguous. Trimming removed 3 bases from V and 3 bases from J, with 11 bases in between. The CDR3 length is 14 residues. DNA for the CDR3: TGTGCCAGCAGTTTTTGGCCTCAGGACACTGAAGCTTTCTTT. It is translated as CASSFWPQDTEAFF.

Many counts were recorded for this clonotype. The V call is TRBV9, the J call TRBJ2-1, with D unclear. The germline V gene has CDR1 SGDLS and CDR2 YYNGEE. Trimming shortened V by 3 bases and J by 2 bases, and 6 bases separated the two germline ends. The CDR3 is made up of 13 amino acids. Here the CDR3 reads CASSASPYNEQFF. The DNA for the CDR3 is TGTGCCAGCAGCGCCTCCCCCTACAATGAGCAGTTCTTC.

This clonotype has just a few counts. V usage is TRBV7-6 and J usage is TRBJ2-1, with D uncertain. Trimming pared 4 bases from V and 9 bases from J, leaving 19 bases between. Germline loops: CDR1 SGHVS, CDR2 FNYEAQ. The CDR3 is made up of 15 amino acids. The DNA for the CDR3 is TGTGCCAGCAGCTCCACGATGCTGTGGCAGACTGAGCAGTTCTTC. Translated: CASSSTMLWQTEQFF.

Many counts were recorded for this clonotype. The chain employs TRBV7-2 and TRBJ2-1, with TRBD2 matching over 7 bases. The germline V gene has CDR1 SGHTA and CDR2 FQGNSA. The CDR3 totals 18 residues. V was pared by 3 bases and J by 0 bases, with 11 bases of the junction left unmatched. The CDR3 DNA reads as TGTGCCAGCAGCTTTCTGCTAGCGGCGAGCATCTCCTACAATGAGCAGTTCTTC. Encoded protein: CASSFLLAASISYNEQFF.

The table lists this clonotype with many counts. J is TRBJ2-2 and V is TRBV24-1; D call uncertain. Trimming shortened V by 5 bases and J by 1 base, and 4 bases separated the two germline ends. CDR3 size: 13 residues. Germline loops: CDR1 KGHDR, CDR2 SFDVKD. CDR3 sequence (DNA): TGTGCCACCAGTGTTGGGAACACCGGGGAGCTGTTTTTT. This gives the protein CATSVGNTGELFF.

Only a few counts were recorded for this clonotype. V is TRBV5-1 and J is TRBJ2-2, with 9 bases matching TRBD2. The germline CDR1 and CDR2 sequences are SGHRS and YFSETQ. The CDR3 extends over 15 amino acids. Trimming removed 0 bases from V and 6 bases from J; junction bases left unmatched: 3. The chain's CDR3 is CASSLGLAEAGELFF. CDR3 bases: TGCGCCAGCAGCTTGGGACTAGCGGAAGCCGGGGAGCTGTTTTTT.

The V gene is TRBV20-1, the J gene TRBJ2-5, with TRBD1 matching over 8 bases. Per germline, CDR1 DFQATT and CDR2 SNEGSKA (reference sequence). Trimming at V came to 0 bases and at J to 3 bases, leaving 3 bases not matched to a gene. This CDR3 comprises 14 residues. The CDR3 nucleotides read TGCAGTGCTAGAGACCCGACAGGGGAAGAGACCCAGTACTTC. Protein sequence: CSARDPTGEETQYF.

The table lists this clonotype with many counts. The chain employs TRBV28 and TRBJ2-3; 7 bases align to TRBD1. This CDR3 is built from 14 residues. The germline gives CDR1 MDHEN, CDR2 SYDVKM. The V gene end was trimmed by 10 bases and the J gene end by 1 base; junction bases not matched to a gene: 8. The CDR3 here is CATHGQGGTDTQYF. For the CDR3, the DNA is TGTGCCACCCACGGTCAGGGGGGCACAGATACGCAGTATTTT.

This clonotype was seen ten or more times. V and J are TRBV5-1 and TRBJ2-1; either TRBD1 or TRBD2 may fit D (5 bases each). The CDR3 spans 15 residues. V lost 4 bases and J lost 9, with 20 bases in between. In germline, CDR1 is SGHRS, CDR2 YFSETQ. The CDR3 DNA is TGCGCCAGCAGCCCACGCCAGGCTTCTGGGGGTGAGCAGTTCTTC. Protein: CASSPRQASGGEQFF.